This T cell receptor beta chain comes out of a study of blood T cells in healthy people across ages. As to this clonotype: The antigen remains unidentified.

Primed by a sample-barcoded 5' primer and a J-beta primer mix, a second PCR proceeded for 7 to 11 cycles. A tag from a template-switch adaptor with 12 random nucleotides marked each cDNA molecule. From the 5' RACE reads, TCRdb called clonotypes with MiXCR, one entry per CDR3 protein. The sample holds around 1.5 million distinct CDR3 sequences, approximately 59% seen once. Study-level points and caveats: In older individuals, TCR beta diversity per million T cells was lower, falling roughly linearly with age. Long-lived and aged donors differed, with more naive CD4+ cells and higher diversity in the long-lived.

The clonotype was recovered from a man aged 18 to 29 in good health. Sequencing input: blood.

The CDR3 protein is CASSYDRGPTYNSPLHF. The CDR3 bases are TGTGCCAGCAGTTACGACAGGGGTCCCACCTATAATTCACCCCTCCACTTT. This chain joins TRBV27 and TRBJ1-6, with TRBD1 matching 8 bases. Germline values: CDR1 MNHEY, CDR2 SMNVEV (reference sequence). The trim removed 4 bases at V and 2 bases at J, leaving 7 bases unmatched. This CDR3 spans 17 amino acids.